These 27 T cell receptor beta chains share one sample of origin, sequenced in a study of blood T cell repertoires in COVID-19. Libraries were prepared by immunoSEQ multiplex PCR; TCRdb keeps only in-frame clonotypes and omits some of them. The data hold 120,000 to 150,000 clones, with roughly 79% observed a single time. Sequenced material: peripheral blood. All receptors derive from a human donor with acute or convalescent COVID-19. The donor label of this sample is uncertain.

This chain uses TRBV27 with TRBJ1-6; no firm D call. This CDR3 has 16 residues. The germline gives CDR1 MNHEY, CDR2 SMNVEV (reference sequence). V lost 6 bases, J lost 4 bases, and 16 bases lay in between. As DNA, the CDR3 is TGTGCCAGCAGCCCTACCGAAGGACTGTATAATTCACCCCTCCACTTT. As protein: CASSPTEGLYNSPLHF.

J is TRBJ1-2 and V is TRBV27; 8 positions agree with TRBD1. The CDR3 runs to 13 residues. Germline CDR1 MNHEY, CDR2 SMNVEV (reference sequence). The ends lost 6 bases at V and 5 bases at J; junction bases unmatched: 5. The CDR3 protein is CASRLRTGYGYTF. CDR3 bases: TGTGCCAGCAGACTCAGGACAGGGTATGGCTACACCTTC.

This chain connects TRBV5-4 to TRBJ1-1; 8 nucleotides match TRBD1. J gave up 5 bases and V 4 bases, and 7 bases lay outside the gene matches. Germline V lookup: CDR1 SGHNT, CDR2 YYREEE (reference sequence). The CDR3 is made up of 14 amino acids. The CDR3 loop is CASSVTTGGTEAFF. Here the CDR3 DNA reads TGTGCCAGCAGCGTAACCACAGGGGGAACTGAAGCTTTCTTT. Variable domain in full (rest from reference TRBV5-4 and TRBJ1-1): ETGVTQSPTHLIKTRGQQVTLRCSSQSGHNTVSWYQQALGQGPQFIFQYYREEENGRGNFPPRFSGLQFPNYSSELNVNALELDDSALYLCASSVTTGGTEAFFGQGTRLTVV.

This clone has just a few counts. The rearrangement uses TRBV5-4 and TRBJ2-3; the match to TRBD2 covers 11 bases. CDR1 SGHNT and CDR2 YYREEE come from the germline V gene (reference sequence). The ends lost 0 bases at V and 0 bases at J; junction bases unmatched: 6. The CDR3 runs to 18 residues. CDR3 nucleotide sequence: TGTGCCAGCAGCTTGGCGGGTAGCGGGGGGGCCAGCACAGATACGCAGTATTTT. This sequence encodes CASSLAGSGGASTDTQYF.

J is TRBJ1-1 and V is TRBV27, with a weak D call TRBD1 (5 bases). Germline CDR1 MNHEY, CDR2 SMNVEV (reference sequence). This CDR3 has 13 residues. Trimming took off 6 bases at V and 5 bases at J, with 13 bases between the two ends. CDR3 DNA sequence: TGTGCCAGCAGACCGGGGGGAGAGACTGAAGCTTTCTTT. Residues: CASRPGGETEAFF.

V and J are TRBV6-5 and TRBJ2-1; 7 nucleotides align to TRBD2. Germline V gives CDR1 MNHEY, CDR2 SVGAGI. The CDR3 runs to 15 residues. V shed 6 bases and J 0 bases; nucleotides not matched to a gene: 5. The CDR3 is CASRPGGSSYNEQFF. CDR3 DNA: TGTGCCAGCAGGCCGGGCGGGAGCTCCTACAATGAGCAGTTCTTC.

The J gene is TRBJ2-7, the V gene TRBV10-3, with D maybe TRBD1 (5 bases). The length of the CDR3 is 15 residues. The germline CDR1 and CDR2 sequences are ENHRY and SYGVKD. Trimming took 0 bases from V and 0 from J, leaving 9 bases between them. CDR3 DNA sequence: TGTGCCATCAGTGAGTCTTCAGGGAACTCCTACGAGCAGTACTTC. Its protein product is CAISESSGNSYEQYF.

The chain links TRBV7-6 to TRBJ2-7; no reliable D call. The V gene's germline CDR1 is SGHVS and CDR2 FNYEAQ. The CDR3 sequence is 16 residues long. V lost 5 bases, J lost 4 bases, and 21 bases lay in between. The CDR3: CASSTQQWVHYYEQYF. CDR3 coding DNA: TGTGCCAGCAGCACCCAACAGTGGGTCCATTATTACGAGCAGTACTTC.

The chain links TRBV19 to TRBJ1-1; possibly TRBD1 for D (6 bases). The CDR3 spans 13 residues. V was shortened by 8 bases and J by 6 bases, with 16 bases between the two germline ends. Per germline, CDR1 LNHDA and CDR2 SQIVND (reference sequence). This CDR3 is CASRTELYAEAFF. For the CDR3, the DNA is TGTGCCAGTCGGACAGAACTATACGCTGAAGCTTTCTTT.

The genes are TRBV5-5 and TRBJ1-6; D is unresolved. The V gene's germline CDR1 is SGHKS and CDR2 YYEKEE (reference sequence). V was clipped by 0 bases and J by 7 bases, with 5 bases between them. CDR3 length equals 13 residues. CDR3 nucleotide sequence: TGTGCCAGCAGCTTGGTCCCAAATTCACCCCTCCACTTT. Its translation: CASSLVPNSPLHF.

V gene TRBV24-1 combines with J gene TRBJ2-2; D not certain. Germline V gene data show CDR1 as KGHDR and CDR2 as SFDVKD. Trimming cost V 9 bases and J 3 bases, with 7 bases left between them. CDR3 length: 12 residues. CDR3 nucleotide sequence: TGTGCCACCCGTCCAGACACCGGGGAGCTGTTTTTT. Protein: CATRPDTGELFF.

The rearrangement links TRBV10-3 to TRBJ1-2; 8 bases match TRBD1. V gave up 3 bases and J gave up 4 bases; unmatched junction bases: 4. This CDR3 contains 14 residues. From germline, CDR1 is ENHRY and CDR2 SYGVKD. The CDR3 reads CAISDHGQGYGYTF. The CDR3 region has the DNA TGTGCCATCAGTGACCATGGACAGGGCTATGGCTACACCTTC.

In this sample, this clone turned up once. The rearrangement links TRBV24-1 to TRBJ2-3; D unclear. Germline V gives CDR1 KGHDR, CDR2 SFDVKD. The CDR3 spans 13 residues. With 0 bases removed from V and 4 bases from J, the gap between germline ends came to 4 bases. CDR3 nucleotide sequence: TGTGCCACCAGTGATTTGAAGCCAGATACGCAGTATTTT. It is translated as CATSDLKPDTQYF.

This clone was seen only a few times. The J gene is TRBJ1-6, the V gene TRBV4-1, with D tentatively TRBD1 (6 bases). With 4 bases removed from V and 7 bases from J, the gap between germline ends came to 17 bases. CDR1 and CDR2 from the germline V gene are MGHRA and YSYEKL. The CDR3 extends over 16 amino acids. CDR3 nucleotides: TGCGCCAGCAGCCCTGAGGGGGGGTTTCCCAATTCACCCCTCCACTTT. This encodes CASSPEGGFPNSPLHF.

The chain uses TRBV25-1 and TRBJ1-5; perhaps TRBD1 as D (5 bases). Per germline, CDR1 MGHDK and CDR2 SYGVNS. This CDR3 comprises 16 residues. V was cut by 5 bases and J by 8 bases, with 22 bases left in between. The CDR3 DNA sequence: TGTGCCAGCAGTAAAGGAGGGGTGGTGGGATTGAAGCCCCAGCATTTT. This encodes CASSKGGVVGLKPQHF.

The chain couples TRBV15 to TRBJ2-7, with D hard to call. The CDR3 is made up of 13 amino acids. V was cut by 0 bases and J by 2 bases, with 5 bases left in between. Germline loops: CDR1 LNHNV, CDR2 YYDKDF (reference sequence). CDR3 residues: CATSRDVTYEQYV. The CDR3 region has the DNA TGTGCCACCAGCAGAGATGTCACCTACGAGCAGTACGTC.

This clone appeared a few times. The chain recombines TRBV19 with TRBJ1-6, with D tentatively TRBD1 (6 bases). V was shortened by 5 bases and J by 6 bases, with 11 bases between the two germline ends. Germline CDR1 LNHDA, CDR2 SQIVND (reference sequence). The CDR3 runs 14 residues. Here the CDR3 DNA reads TGTGCCAGTAGTCTACAGGGCGGTAATTCACCCCTCCACTTT. Protein sequence: CASSLQGGNSPLHF.

The sample holds one count of this clone. The chain links TRBV19 to TRBJ1-5; weak D call: TRBD1 (5 bases). V lost 7 bases and J 0 bases, leaving 13 bases between the germline ends. CDR1 and CDR2 (germline): LNHDA, SQIVND (reference sequence). CDR3 length equals 15 residues. The CDR3 sequence: CASNLGGYSNQPQHF. CDR3 DNA sequence: TGTGCCAGTAACCTGGGGGGTTATAGCAATCAGCCCCAGCATTTT.

This clone occurred a few times. The chain uses TRBV6-6 and TRBJ1-2; 7 bases match TRBD1. Germline trimming cut 2 bases from V and 6 bases from J; bases unmatched to any gene: 6. The CDR3 covers 14 residues. The germline gives CDR1 MNHNY, CDR2 SVGAGI (reference sequence). The CDR3: CASSYRGLEDGYTF. CDR3 sequence (DNA): TGTGCCAGCAGTTACAGGGGGCTCGAAGATGGCTACACCTTC.

The chain links TRBV6-5 to TRBJ1-3, with a tentative D call TRBD1 (5 bases). Trimming cost V 2 bases and J 2 bases, with 10 bases left between them. Per the germline V gene, CDR1 is MNHEY and CDR2 is SVGAGI. CDR3 length equals 15 residues. Here the CDR3 reads CASSYTVQAGNTIYF. In nucleotides, the CDR3 is TGTGCCAGCAGTTACACTGTACAGGCTGGAAACACCATATATTTT.

The J gene is TRBJ1-6, the V gene TRBV3-1 (or the pseudogene TRBV3-2), with unresolved D. Germline V gene lookup returns CDR1 LGHDT and CDR2 YNNKEL (reference sequence). With 0 bases removed from V and 9 bases from J, the gap between germline ends came to 12 bases. CDR3 length: 15 residues. CDR3 sequence (DNA): TGTGCCAGCAGCCAAGAAGGAAAAGGGAGTTCACCCCTCCACTTT. This sequence encodes CASSQEGKGSSPLHF.

V gene TRBV6-5 combines with J gene TRBJ1-3; a possible D gene is TRBD1 (6 bases). Germline V gives CDR1 MNHEY, CDR2 SVGAGI. Trimming pared 4 bases from V and 0 bases from J, leaving 10 bases between. This CDR3 region has 15 residues. DNA for the CDR3: TGTGCCAGCAGTTCGGCCAGGGGCTCTGGAAACACCATATATTTT. Translated, it gives CASSSARGSGNTIYF.

Of note for this clone: One junction end disagrees with the germline gene, perhaps due to a read error. CDR3 in amino acids: CASSLGAGAYNGQFF. In DNA form, the CDR3 reads TGTGCCAGCAGCTTAGGTGCGGGGGCCTACAATGGGCAGTTCTTC. V usage is TRBV7-9 and J usage is TRBJ2-1; D is possibly TRBD2 (7 bases). The CDR3 sequence is 15 residues long. The germline gives CDR1 SEHNR, CDR2 FQNEAQ (reference sequence).

This clone was observed once. This chain joins TRBV5-4 and TRBJ1-1; 9 bases match TRBD1. The V segment lost 2 bases and the J segment 0 bases; nucleotides outside the gene matches: 5. The CDR3 loop spans 16 amino acids. The germline gives CDR1 SGHNT, CDR2 YYREEE (reference sequence). The CDR3 sequence: CASSFGTGNMNTEAFF. CDR3 nucleotide sequence: TGTGCCAGCAGCTTCGGGACAGGGAACATGAACACTGAAGCTTTCTTT.

A single count supports this clone. This chain links TRBV9 with TRBJ2-3, with 15 nucleotides matching TRBD2. The CDR3 loop spans 14 amino acids. Looked up from germline, CDR1 is SGDLS and CDR2 is YYNGEE. Trimming removed 3 bases from V and 10 bases from J; junction bases left unmatched: 3. CDR3 in amino acids: CASSGTSGGGPQYF. The CDR3 DNA follows: TGTGCCAGCAGCGGGACTAGCGGGGGGGGACCGCAGTATTTT. The full variable domain, with the rest looked up from reference TRBV9 and TRBJ2-3, is DSGVTQTPKHLITATGQRVTLRCSPRSGDLSVYWYQQSLDQGLQFLIQYYNGEERAKGNILERFSAQQFPDLHSELNLSSLELGDSALYFCASSGTSGGGPQYFGPGTRLTVL.

This chain links TRBV2 with TRBJ1-1; D is perhaps TRBD1 (6 bases). This CDR3 spans 16 amino acids. CDR1 and CDR2 from the germline V gene are SNHLY and FYNNEI. With 2 bases removed from V and 1 base from J, the gap between germline ends came to 14 bases. Here the CDR3 DNA reads TGTGCCAGCAGTGAATTCTGGGGGCGCACGAACACTGAAGCTTTCTTT. Translating it yields CASSEFWGRTNTEAFF.

The rearrangement uses TRBV19 and TRBJ2-6; D call uncertain. Trimming cost V 7 bases and J 0 bases, with 10 bases left between them. This CDR3 region has 15 residues. Germline-derived CDR1 and CDR2 are LNHDA and SQIVND (reference sequence). Here the CDR3 DNA reads TGTGCCAGTACCAGGCTTAGCTCTGGGGCCAACGTCCTGACTTTC. This translates into CASTRLSSGANVLTF.